Below are 13 T cell receptor beta chains sequenced from a single sample in a study of blood T cells in healthy people across ages. It was with a sample-barcoded 5' primer and a J-beta primer mix that a second PCR of about 6 to 12 cycles was run. TCRdb analysed the 5' RACE reads with MiXCR anew, one entry per CDR3 protein. The sample includes roughly 570,000 distinct CDR3 sequences, roughly a quarter seen only once; the top ten take about 18%. The sequenced material came from blood. These receptors originate from a woman between 65 and 79 years old in good health.

A few counts support this clonotype. This sequence joins TRBV7-8 and TRBJ2-5, with unresolved D. Per the germline V gene, CDR1 is SGHVS and CDR2 is FQNEAQ. This CDR3 has 15 residues. The ends were cut back, 5 bases at V and 9 bases at J, with 22 bases in the middle. DNA for the CDR3: TGTGCCAGCAGCCCAACGGACCTCCTAAATGAGGCCCAGTACTTC. Its translation is CASSPTDLLNEAQYF.

This chain links TRBV29-1 with TRBJ1-6, with TRBD1 matching over 9 bases. CDR1 is SQVTM, CDR2 ANQGSEA, per germline. This CDR3 comprises 15 residues. The V and J ends lost 7 bases and 0 bases, in that order; junction bases with no gene match: 4. The CDR3 nucleotides are TGCAGCGCAAGGACAGGGGACTCCTATAATTCACCCCTCCACTTT. It is translated as CSARTGDSYNSPLHF.

This clonotype was detected only a few times. This chain joins TRBV27 and TRBJ1-1, with D perhaps matching TRBD1 (5 bases). The V gene's germline CDR1 is MNHEY and CDR2 SMNVEV (reference sequence). The CDR3 totals 15 residues. Trimming removed 6 bases from V and 5 bases from J, with 19 bases in between. DNA of the CDR3: TGTGCCAGCAGCCTTACTCCGGGACGAGGAACTGAAGCTTTCTTT. As protein: CASSLTPGRGTEAFF.

The sample holds a few counts of this clonotype. One end of the junction varies from germline; a read error may be responsible. The chain joins TRBV4-2 to TRBJ2-5, with 11 bases lining up with TRBD2. Germline V lookup: CDR1 LGHNA, CDR2 YNFKEQ. The CDR3 runs 16 residues. The CDR3 here is CASSQDRTSGGETRYF. Here the CDR3 DNA reads TGTGCCAGCAGCCAAGATCGTACTAGCGGGGGAGAGACCCGGTACTTC.

This clonotype was picked up a small number of times. The genes are TRBV4-2 and TRBJ2-5; TRBD1 agrees at 7 bases. Germline V gives CDR1 LGHNA, CDR2 YNFKEQ. Trimming cost V 4 bases and J 1 base; bases outside gene matches: 6. The CDR3 is 15 amino acids. CDR3 bases: TGTGCCAGCAGCCTCAGAGAGGGGGCCCAAGAGACCCAGTACTTC. Amino acid sequence: CASSLREGAQETQYF.

Note on this clonotype: At one boundary the junction diverges from the germline segment, which might be a read error. The chain uses TRBV7-9 and TRBJ2-5, with no clear D. CDR3 length: 14 residues. Germline CDR1 reads SEHNR; CDR2 reads FQNEAQ (reference sequence). CDR3 protein: CASSLLLGQQTQYF. The CDR3 DNA reads as TGTGCCAGCAGCTTACTGCTGGGCCAACAGACCCAGTACTTC.

This chain uses TRBV3-1 with TRBJ2-2, with 8 nucleotides matching TRBD1. V was pared by 7 bases and J by 3 bases, with 7 bases of the junction left unmatched. CDR1 and CDR2 (germline): LGHDT, YNNKEL (reference sequence). CDR3 length: 15 residues. CDR3 nucleotide sequence: TGTGCCAGCACCCGACAGGGGTCAGACACCGGGGAGCTGTTTTTT. It yields the protein CASTRQGSDTGELFF.

This clonotype came up a few times. V is TRBV10-3 and J is TRBJ1-1, with a possible D match to TRBD1 (6 bases). CDR1 and CDR2 (germline): ENHRY, SYGVKD. The CDR3 runs 13 residues. Between the trimmed V and J ends, which lost 6 bases and 1 base, there was a span of 9 bases. CDR3 protein: CAIRRTENTEAFF. DNA for the CDR3: TGTGCCATCAGGCGGACAGAGAACACTGAAGCTTTCTTT.

The genes are TRBV6-2 or TRBV6-3 and TRBJ2-7; 8 nucleotides align to TRBD1. The ends lost 4 bases at V and 3 bases at J; junction bases unmatched: 5. CDR3 length equals 14 residues. Germline CDR1 MNHEY, CDR2 SVGEGT. The CDR3 coding sequence is TGTGCCAGCAGTTGGACAGGGCGTATCTACGAGCAGTACTTC. Encoded protein: CASSWTGRIYEQYF.

The rearrangement joins TRBV10-3 to TRBJ1-2, with D unresolved. V gave up 4 bases and J gave up 1 base, with 7 bases separating them. Germline V gene lookup returns CDR1 ENHRY and CDR2 SYGVKD. The CDR3 is 13 residues long. The CDR3: CAISGNNNYGYTF. CDR3 sequence (DNA): TGTGCCATCAGTGGGAACAATAACTATGGCTACACCTTC.

Only one count was recorded for this clonotype. The chain uses TRBV5-1 and TRBJ1-4, with D perhaps matching TRBD1 (5 bases). The CDR3 spans 15 residues. CDR1 and CDR2 from the germline V gene are SGHRS and YFSETQ. Trimming removed 4 bases from V and 0 bases from J, with 10 bases in between. The CDR3: CASSLGLATNEKLFF. In DNA form, the CDR3 reads TGCGCCAGCAGCCTGGGACTGGCAACTAATGAAAAACTGTTTTTT.

As DNA, the CDR3 is TGTGCCATCAGTGCACAGACCCATGAGCAGTTCTTC. As protein: CAISAQTHEQFF. The chain links TRBV10-3 to TRBJ2-1; D gene unclear. The V gene's germline CDR1 is ENHRY and CDR2 SYGVKD. The CDR3 is 12 amino acids. The V and J ends lost 4 bases and 8 bases respectively, with 9 bases between them.

This clonotype was detected only a few times. The chain combines TRBV6-2 or TRBV6-3 with TRBJ2-1; 7 nucleotides match TRBD1. The CDR3 has 12 residues. The trim removed 5 bases at V and 9 bases at J, leaving 4 bases unmatched. CDR1 is MNHEY and CDR2 is SVGEGT in the germline V gene. The CDR3 coding sequence is TGTGCCAGCAGTGACAGGGTTACTGAGCAGTTCTTC. Encoded protein: CASSDRVTEQFF.